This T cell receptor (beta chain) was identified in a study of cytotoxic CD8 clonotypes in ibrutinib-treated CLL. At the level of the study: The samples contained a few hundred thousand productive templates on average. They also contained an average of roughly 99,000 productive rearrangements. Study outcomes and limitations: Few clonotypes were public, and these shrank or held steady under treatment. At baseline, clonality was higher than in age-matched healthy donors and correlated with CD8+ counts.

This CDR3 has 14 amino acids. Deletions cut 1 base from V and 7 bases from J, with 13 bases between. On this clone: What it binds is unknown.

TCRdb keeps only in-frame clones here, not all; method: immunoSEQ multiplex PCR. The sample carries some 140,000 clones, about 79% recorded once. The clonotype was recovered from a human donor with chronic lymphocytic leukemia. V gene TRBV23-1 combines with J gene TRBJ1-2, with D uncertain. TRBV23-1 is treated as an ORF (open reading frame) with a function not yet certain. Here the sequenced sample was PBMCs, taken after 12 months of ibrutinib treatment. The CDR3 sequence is CASSQWDPALGYTF. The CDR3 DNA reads TGCGCCAGCAGTCAATGGGATCCAGCACTTGGCTACACCTTC.